One and the same sample provided the 5 T cell receptor beta chains below, sequenced in a study of OX40 agonist ivuxolimab in advanced cancers. Clones were sequenced by immunoSEQ multiplex PCR, and TCRdb holds only the in-frame ones, with some missing. This table has tens of thousands of clones, 65% to 80% appearing once. Sample: CD4+ or CD8+ T cells sorted from blood, taken in a trial of the OX40 agonist ivuxolimab. These TCRs come from an adult with an advanced solid tumor such as melanoma, head and neck, liver or kidney cancer.

V gene TRBV5-5 combines with J gene TRBJ2-2, with a possible D match to TRBD2 (6 bases). This CDR3 has 14 residues. Trimming shortened V by 3 bases and J by 1 base, and 7 bases separated the two germline ends. Germline V gives CDR1 SGHKS, CDR2 YYEKEE (reference sequence). CDR3 residues: CASSSGLNTGELFF. The CDR3, as DNA: TGTGCCAGCAGCTCGGGACTGAACACCGGGGAGCTGTTTTTT.

This clone has ten or more counts. The rearrangement uses TRBV5-4 and TRBJ1-4; 7 nucleotides align to TRBD1. This CDR3 region has 16 residues. With 3 bases clipped from V and 2 bases from J, the junction kept 7 bases outside the gene matches. Germline CDR1 and CDR2: SGHNT and YYREEE (reference sequence). The CDR3, as DNA: TGTGCCAGCAGCTCCAACAGGGGAGTGACTAATGAAAAACTGTTTTTT. Protein product: CASSSNRGVTNEKLFF.

V usage is TRBV11-2 and J usage is TRBJ2-3; no clear D. CDR1 SGHAT and CDR2 FQNNGV come from the germline V gene. The CDR3 contains 16 residues. The V gene lost 2 bases and the J gene lost 6 bases, with 18 bases spanning the gap. The CDR3 bases are TGTGCCAGCAGCTTACAGAATCCCCGGGCTGGTGATACGCAGTATTTT. Protein: CASSLQNPRAGDTQYF.

V usage is TRBV6-5 and J usage is TRBJ1-1, with D unresolved. The CDR3 extends over 13 amino acids. Trimming removed 5 bases from V and 3 bases from J, with 10 bases in between. Germline V gene data show CDR1 as MNHEY and CDR2 as SVGAGI. The CDR3 spells CASSTHKYTEAFF. The CDR3 DNA is TGTGCCAGCAGTACGCATAAATACACTGAAGCTTTCTTT.

This chain links TRBV28 with TRBJ1-1; 12 nucleotides match TRBD1. The CDR3 totals 13 residues. With V trimmed by 6 bases and J by 4 bases, 0 bases remained unmatched. From germline, CDR1 is MDHEN and CDR2 SYDVKM. CDR3 nucleotide sequence: TGTGCCAGCAGGGGACAGGGGGCCACTGAAGCTTTCTTT. Its protein is CASRGQGATEAFF. The variable domain in full, completed from reference TRBV28 and TRBJ1-1, reads DVKVTQSSRYLVKRTGEKVFLECVQDMDHENMFWYRQDPGLGLRLIYFSYDVKMKEKGDIPEGYSVSREKKERFSLILESASTNQTSMYLCASRGQGATEAFFGQGTRLTVV.